Following are 9 T cell receptor beta chains from one sample sequenced in a study of blood T cell repertoires in COVID-19. The protocol was immunoSEQ multiplex PCR, while the TCRdb copy is restricted to in-frame clones and leaves out a portion. The sample includes around 250,000 clones, approximately 82% of them seen just once. Sequencing input: peripheral blood. These receptor sequences come from a woman of 80 years or more with acute or convalescent COVID-19.

The chain links TRBV29-1 to TRBJ2-1, with D maybe TRBD1 (5 bases). With 5 bases removed from V and 8 bases from J, the gap between germline ends came to 19 bases. CDR3 size: 14 residues. CDR1 and CDR2 from the germline V gene are SQVTM and ANQGSEA. The CDR3 DNA follows: TGCAGCGTTCTGAGGACGTCACCAGGGTATGAGCAGTTCTTC. Amino acid sequence: CSVLRTSPGYEQFF.

J is TRBJ2-3 and V is TRBV2; 15 bases line up with TRBD2. The CDR3 covers 19 residues. Trimming took 4 bases from V and 0 from J; bases not matched to a gene: 8. From germline, CDR1 is SNHLY and CDR2 FYNNEI. CDR3 region: CASSAGLAGGPRSTDTQYF. CDR3 DNA: TGTGCCAGCAGTGCCGGACTAGCGGGAGGGCCAAGGAGCACAGATACGCAGTATTTT. Supplemented by reference TRBV2 and TRBJ2-3, the full variable domain reads EPEVTQTPSHQVTQMGQEVILRCVPISNHLYFYWYRQILGQKVEFLVSFYNNEISEKSEIFDDQFSVERPDGSNFTLKIRSTKLEDSAMYFCASSAGLAGGPRSTDTQYFGPGTRLTVL.

This clone came up a few times. CDR3 in amino acids: CASSSASGRGTDTQYF. The CDR3 nucleotides read TGTGCCAGCAGCTCTGCTAGCGGGAGGGGCACAGATACGCAGTATTTT. V is TRBV7-9 and J is TRBJ2-3; 12 bases are shared with TRBD2. The length of the CDR3 is 16 residues. The V gene end was trimmed by 4 bases and the J gene end by 1 base; junction bases not matched to a gene: 3. From germline, CDR1 is SEHNR and CDR2 FQNEAQ (reference sequence).

The chain joins TRBV28 to TRBJ1-1; no firm D call. The CDR3 consists of 13 residues. V was clipped by 5 bases and J by 11 bases, with 18 bases between them. The germline CDR1 and CDR2 sequences are MDHEN and SYDVKM. The CDR3 nucleotides are TGTGCCAGCAGTGCCGGCGGGCCCCTCGAGGCTTTCTTT. It specifies CASSAGGPLEAFF.

Points on this clone: One junction end disagrees with the germline gene, perhaps due to a read error. The chain employs TRBV28 and TRBJ1-5, with no clear D. Germline lookup yields CDR1 MDHEN and CDR2 SYDVKM. The CDR3 length is 14 residues. In nucleotides, the CDR3 is TGTGCCAGCATTTTAGGTCGAGGGAGCCAGCCCCAGCATTTT. Its protein is CASILGRGSQPQHF.

The chain joins TRBV5-1 to TRBJ2-5, with D possibly being TRBD1 (5 bases). V was pared by 0 bases and J by 7 bases, with 22 bases between. CDR1 SGHRS and CDR2 YFSETQ come from the germline V gene. The CDR3 has 17 amino acids. CDR3 loop: CASSLDGRSGIKGTQYF. CDR3 nucleotides: TGCGCCAGCAGCTTGGATGGACGGTCAGGGATCAAGGGGACCCAGTACTTC.

This clone occurred a few times. The rearrangement joins TRBV19 to TRBJ1-3, with TRBD1 matching 9 bases. V was pared by 9 bases and J by 1 base, with 7 bases of the junction left unmatched. CDR1 LNHDA and CDR2 SQIVND come from the germline V gene (reference sequence). This CDR3 region has 15 residues. The CDR3: CASSRDRESGNTIYF. The CDR3 DNA reads as TGTGCCAGCTCCCGGGACAGGGAATCTGGAAACACCATATATTTT.

J is TRBJ2-5 and V is TRBV5-4, with TRBD1 matching 7 bases. Trimming cost V 5 bases and J 3 bases; bases outside gene matches: 10. This CDR3 has 15 amino acids. The V gene's germline CDR1 is SGHNT and CDR2 YYREEE (reference sequence). The chain's CDR3 is CASRWIGGQEETQYF. In DNA, the CDR3 is TGTGCCAGCAGGTGGATAGGGGGCCAAGAAGAGACCCAGTACTTC.

The chain combines TRBV29-1 with TRBJ1-1; a possible D gene is TRBD1 (6 bases). The CDR3 covers 15 residues. V gave up 5 bases and J gave up 0 bases, with 16 bases separating them. The germline V gene encodes CDR1 SQVTM and CDR2 ANQGSEA. The CDR3 region has the DNA TGCAGCGTTTCTGCGGTACAGGGCATGAACACTGAAGCTTTCTTT. The encoded protein is CSVSAVQGMNTEAFF.